This T cell receptor beta chain was obtained from a study of spatial heterogeneity in lung cancer. At the level of the study: Alpha-chain detections were consistently fewer than beta-chain detections among the sequences.

This clonotype has a handful of counts. All TCR cDNA molecules were individually tagged with a unique molecular identifier. TCRdb ran MiXCR on the 5' RACE reads and lists one entry per CDR3 protein. The data hold some 120,000 distinct CDR3 sequences, with over 9% observed a single time. Time point in this sample: blood at routine non-recurrence follow-up after resection. Sequencing of whole RNA from tumor, nontumor lung or frozen PBMC involved no sorting. The CDR3 sequence is 15 residues long. Germline V lookup: CDR1 LGHDT, CDR2 YNNKEL (reference sequence). Trimming left V 3 bases short and J 8 bases short, with 17 bases between.

The sequence was collected from a male donor with early-stage non-small cell lung cancer. Specimen: PBMCs, collected at follow-up. V is TRBV3-1 and J is TRBJ2-1; TRBD2 is a possible D gene (6 bases). The DNA of the CDR3 is TGTGCCAGCAGCCATTACGGAGGGTTCGACTATGAGCAGTTCTTC. Translating gives CASSHYGGFDYEQFF.